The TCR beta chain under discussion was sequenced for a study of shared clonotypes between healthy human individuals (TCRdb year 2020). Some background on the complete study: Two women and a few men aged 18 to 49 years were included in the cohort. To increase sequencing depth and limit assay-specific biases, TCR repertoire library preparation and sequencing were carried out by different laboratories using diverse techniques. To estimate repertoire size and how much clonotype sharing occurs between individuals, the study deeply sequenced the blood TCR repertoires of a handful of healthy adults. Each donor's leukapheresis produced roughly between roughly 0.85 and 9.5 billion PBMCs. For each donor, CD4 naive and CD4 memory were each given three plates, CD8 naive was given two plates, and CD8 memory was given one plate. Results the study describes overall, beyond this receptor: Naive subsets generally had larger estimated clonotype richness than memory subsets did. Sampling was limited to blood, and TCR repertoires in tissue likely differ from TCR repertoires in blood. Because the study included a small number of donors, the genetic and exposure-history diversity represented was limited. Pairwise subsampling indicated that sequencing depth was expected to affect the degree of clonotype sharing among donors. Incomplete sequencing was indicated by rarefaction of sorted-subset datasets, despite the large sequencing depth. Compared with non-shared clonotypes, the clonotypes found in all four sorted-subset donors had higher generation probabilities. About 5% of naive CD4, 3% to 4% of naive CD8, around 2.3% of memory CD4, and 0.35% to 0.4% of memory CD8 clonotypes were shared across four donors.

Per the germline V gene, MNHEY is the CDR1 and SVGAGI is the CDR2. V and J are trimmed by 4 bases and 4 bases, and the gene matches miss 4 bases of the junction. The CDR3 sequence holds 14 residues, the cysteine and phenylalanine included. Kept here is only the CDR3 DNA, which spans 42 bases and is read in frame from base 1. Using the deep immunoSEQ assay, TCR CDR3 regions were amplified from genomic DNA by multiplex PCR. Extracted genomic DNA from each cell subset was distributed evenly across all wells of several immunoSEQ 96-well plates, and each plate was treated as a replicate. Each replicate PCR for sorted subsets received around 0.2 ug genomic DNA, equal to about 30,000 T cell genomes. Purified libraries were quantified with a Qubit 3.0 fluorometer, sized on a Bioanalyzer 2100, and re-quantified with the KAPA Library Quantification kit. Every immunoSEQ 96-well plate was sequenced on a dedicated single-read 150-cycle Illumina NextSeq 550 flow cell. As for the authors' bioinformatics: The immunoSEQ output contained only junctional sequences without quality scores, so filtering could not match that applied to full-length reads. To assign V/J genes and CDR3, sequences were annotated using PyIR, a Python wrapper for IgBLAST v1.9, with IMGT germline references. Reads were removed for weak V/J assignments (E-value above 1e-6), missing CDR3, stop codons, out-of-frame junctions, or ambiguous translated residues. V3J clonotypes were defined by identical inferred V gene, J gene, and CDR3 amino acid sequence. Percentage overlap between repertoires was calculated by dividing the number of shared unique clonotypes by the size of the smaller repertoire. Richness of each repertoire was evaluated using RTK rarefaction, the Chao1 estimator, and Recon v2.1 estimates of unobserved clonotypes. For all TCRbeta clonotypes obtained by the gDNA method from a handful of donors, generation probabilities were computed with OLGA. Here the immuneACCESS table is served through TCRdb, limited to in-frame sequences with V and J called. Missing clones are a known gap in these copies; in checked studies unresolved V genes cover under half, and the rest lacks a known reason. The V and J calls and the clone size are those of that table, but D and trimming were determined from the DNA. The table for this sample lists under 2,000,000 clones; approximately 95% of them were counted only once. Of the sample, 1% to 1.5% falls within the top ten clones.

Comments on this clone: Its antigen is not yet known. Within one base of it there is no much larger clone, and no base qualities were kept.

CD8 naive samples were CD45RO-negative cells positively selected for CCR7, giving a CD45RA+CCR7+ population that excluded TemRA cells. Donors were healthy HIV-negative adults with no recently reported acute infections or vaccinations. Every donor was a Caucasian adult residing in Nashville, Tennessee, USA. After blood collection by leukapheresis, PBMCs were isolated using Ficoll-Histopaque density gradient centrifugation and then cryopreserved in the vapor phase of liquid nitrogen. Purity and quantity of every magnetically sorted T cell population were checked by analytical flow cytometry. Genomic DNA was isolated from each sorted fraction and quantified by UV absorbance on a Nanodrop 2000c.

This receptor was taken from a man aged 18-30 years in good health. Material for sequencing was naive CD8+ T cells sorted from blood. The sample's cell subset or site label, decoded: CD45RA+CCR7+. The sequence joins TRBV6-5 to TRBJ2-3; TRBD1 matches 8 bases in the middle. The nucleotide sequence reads TGTGCCAGCAGTTGGACAGGGATCCCAGATACGCAGTATTTT. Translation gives CASSWTGIPDTQYF.